This TCR beta chain was sequenced for a study of cytomegalovirus exposure and HLA in healthy donors. Germline lookup yields CDR1 MNHEY and CDR2 SVGAGI. J gave up 3 bases and V 7 bases, and 6 bases lay outside the gene matches. This CDR3 has 14 residues. PCR employed 60 Vbeta and 13 Jbeta primers. Only in-frame clones appear in the TCRdb table, and some are missing; sequencing was by immunoSEQ multiplex PCR. The sample holds 90,000 to 150,000 clones, about 80% seen once. Sequenced sample: PBMCs. The chain couples TRBV6-5 to TRBJ2-5; TRBD2 matches 9 bases. The clonotype comes from a woman aged 18-29 years in good health and CMV-seronegative. The CDR3 DNA sequence: TGTGCCAGCACCCTAGCGGGAAAAAAAGAGACCCAGTACTTC. Amino acids: CASTLAGKKETQYF.